The clone carrying this T cell receptor beta chain was detected a few times. This sample is drawn from a study of cytomegalovirus exposure and HLA in healthy donors. It was with 60 Vbeta and 13 Jbeta primers that the PCR ran. Sequencing used immunoSEQ multiplex PCR; TCRdb keeps in-frame clones, though not all of them. Of some 180,000 clones listed, roughly 13% are singletons. This CDR3 is 13 amino acids long. J gave up 5 bases and V 4 bases, and 2 bases lay outside the gene matches. Per germline, CDR1 SEHNR and CDR2 FQNEAQ (reference sequence). Sequences were obtained from PBMCs. The V and J genes are TRBV7-9 and TRBJ1-5; 7 nucleotides match TRBD1. This TCR was recovered from a man aged 45-65 years in good health and CMV-seropositive. The CDR3 sequence: CASSSGQHQPQHF. The CDR3 DNA sequence: TGTGCCAGCAGCTCGGGACAGCATCAGCCCCAGCATTTT.